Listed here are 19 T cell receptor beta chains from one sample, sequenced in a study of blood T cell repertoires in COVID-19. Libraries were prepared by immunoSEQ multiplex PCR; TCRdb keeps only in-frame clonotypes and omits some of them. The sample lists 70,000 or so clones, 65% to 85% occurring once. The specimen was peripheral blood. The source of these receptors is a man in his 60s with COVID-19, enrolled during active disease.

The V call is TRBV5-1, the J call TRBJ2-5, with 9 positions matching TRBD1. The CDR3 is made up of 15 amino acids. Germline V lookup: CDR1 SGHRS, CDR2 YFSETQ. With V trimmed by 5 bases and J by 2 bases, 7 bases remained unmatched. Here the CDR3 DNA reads TGCGCCAGCAGATCGGGAGACAGGGGGCAAGAGACCCAGTACTTC. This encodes CASRSGDRGQETQYF.

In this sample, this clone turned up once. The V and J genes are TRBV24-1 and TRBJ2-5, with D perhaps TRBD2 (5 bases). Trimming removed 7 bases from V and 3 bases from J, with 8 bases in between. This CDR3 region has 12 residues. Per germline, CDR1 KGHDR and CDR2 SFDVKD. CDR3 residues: CATSGVEETQYF. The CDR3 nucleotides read TGTGCCACCAGCGGGGTAGAAGAGACCCAGTACTTC.

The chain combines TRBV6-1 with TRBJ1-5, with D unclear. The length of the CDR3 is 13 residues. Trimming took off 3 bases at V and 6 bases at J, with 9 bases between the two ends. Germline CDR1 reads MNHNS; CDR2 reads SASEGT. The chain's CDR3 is CASSENGFQPQHF. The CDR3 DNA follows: TGTGCCAGCAGTGAGAACGGGTTTCAGCCCCAGCATTTT.

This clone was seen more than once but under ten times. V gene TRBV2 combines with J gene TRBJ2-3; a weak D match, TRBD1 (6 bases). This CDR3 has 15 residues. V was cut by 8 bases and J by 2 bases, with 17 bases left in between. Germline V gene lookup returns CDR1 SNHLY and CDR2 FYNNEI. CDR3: CASGIRGRPTDTQYF. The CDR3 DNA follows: TGTGCCAGCGGGATCAGGGGCCGGCCCACAGATACGCAGTATTTT.

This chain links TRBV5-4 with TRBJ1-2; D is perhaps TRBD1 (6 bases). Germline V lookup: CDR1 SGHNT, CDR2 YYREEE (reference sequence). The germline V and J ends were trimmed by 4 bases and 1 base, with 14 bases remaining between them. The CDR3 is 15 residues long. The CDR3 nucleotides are TGTGCCAGCAGCCAACAACAGGGTGGTAACTATGGCTACACCTTC. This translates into CASSQQQGGNYGYTF.

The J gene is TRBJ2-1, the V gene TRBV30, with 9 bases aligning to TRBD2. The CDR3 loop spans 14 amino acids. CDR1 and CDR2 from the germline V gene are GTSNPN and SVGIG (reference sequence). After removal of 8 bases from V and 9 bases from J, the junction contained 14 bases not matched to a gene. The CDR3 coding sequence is TGTGCCACGGAGTCGGCTAGCGGGGATTTTGAGCAGTTCTTC. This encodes CATESASGDFEQFF.

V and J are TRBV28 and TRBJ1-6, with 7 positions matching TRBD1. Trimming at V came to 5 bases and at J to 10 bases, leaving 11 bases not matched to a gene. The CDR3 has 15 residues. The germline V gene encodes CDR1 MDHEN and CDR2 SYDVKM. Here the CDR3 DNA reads TGTGCCAGCAGTAGTCCGGGACAGAGCGACTCACCCCTCCACTTT. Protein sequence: CASSSPGQSDSPLHF.

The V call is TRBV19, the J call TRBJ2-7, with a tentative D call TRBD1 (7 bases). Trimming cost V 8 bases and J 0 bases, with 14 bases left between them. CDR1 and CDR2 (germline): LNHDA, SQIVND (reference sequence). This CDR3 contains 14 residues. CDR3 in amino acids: CASGRQGGSYEQYF. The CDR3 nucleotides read TGTGCCAGTGGGAGACAGGGAGGCTCCTACGAGCAGTACTTC.

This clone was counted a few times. DNA of the CDR3: TGCAGCGTTTACAGATCCTACGAGCAGTACTTC. Translated: CSVYRSYEQYF. The V gene is TRBV29-1, the J gene TRBJ2-7; D remains unclear. CDR1 and CDR2 from the germline V gene are SQVTM and ANQGSEA. The CDR3 sequence is 11 residues long. V lost 5 bases and J lost 1, with 6 bases in between.

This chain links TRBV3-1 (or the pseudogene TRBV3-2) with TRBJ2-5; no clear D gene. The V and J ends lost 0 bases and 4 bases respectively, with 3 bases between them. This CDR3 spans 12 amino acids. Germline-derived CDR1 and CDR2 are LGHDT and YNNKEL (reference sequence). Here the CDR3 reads CASSQDGETQYF. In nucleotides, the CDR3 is TGTGCCAGCAGCCAAGACGGAGAGACCCAGTACTTC.

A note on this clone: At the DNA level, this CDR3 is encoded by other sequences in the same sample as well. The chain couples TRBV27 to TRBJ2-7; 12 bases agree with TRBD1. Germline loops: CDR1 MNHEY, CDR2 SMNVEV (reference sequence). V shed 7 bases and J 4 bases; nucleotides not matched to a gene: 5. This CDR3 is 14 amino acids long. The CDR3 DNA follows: TGTGCCAGCACCCCGGGACAGGGGGCTTACGAGCAGTACTTC. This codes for CASTPGQGAYEQYF.

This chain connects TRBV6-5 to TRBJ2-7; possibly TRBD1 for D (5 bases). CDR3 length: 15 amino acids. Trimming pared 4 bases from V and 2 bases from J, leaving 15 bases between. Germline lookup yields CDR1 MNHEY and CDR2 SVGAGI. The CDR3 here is CASSFVTENTYEQYF. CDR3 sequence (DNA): TGTGCCAGCAGTTTCGTGACAGAGAATACCTACGAGCAGTACTTC.

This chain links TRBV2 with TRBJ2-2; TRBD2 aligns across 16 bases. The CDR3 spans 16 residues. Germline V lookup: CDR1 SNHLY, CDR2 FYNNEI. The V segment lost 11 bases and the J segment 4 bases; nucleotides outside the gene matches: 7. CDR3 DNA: TGTGCCCGCGGGACTAGCGGGGGGGGTAGCACCGGGGAGCTGTTTTTT. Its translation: CARGTSGGGSTGELFF.

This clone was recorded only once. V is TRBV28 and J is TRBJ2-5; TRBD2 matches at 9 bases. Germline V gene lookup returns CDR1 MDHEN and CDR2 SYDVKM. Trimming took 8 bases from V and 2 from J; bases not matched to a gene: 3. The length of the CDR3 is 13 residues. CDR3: CASCSGGQETQYF. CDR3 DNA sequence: TGTGCCAGCTGTAGCGGGGGACAAGAGACCCAGTACTTC.

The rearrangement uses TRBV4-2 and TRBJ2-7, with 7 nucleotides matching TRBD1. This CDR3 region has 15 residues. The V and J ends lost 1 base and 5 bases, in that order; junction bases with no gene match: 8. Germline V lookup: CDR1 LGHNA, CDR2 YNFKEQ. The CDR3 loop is CASSQGPARGNEQYF. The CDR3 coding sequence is TGTGCCAGCAGCCAAGGGCCGGCCAGGGGGAACGAGCAGTACTTC.

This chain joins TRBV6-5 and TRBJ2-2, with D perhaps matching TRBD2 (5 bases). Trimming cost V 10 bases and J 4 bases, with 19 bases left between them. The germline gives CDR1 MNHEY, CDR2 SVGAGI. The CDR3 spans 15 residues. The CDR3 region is CATYEGSRVTGELFF. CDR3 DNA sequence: TGTGCCACCTATGAAGGGAGTCGAGTCACCGGGGAGCTGTTTTTT.

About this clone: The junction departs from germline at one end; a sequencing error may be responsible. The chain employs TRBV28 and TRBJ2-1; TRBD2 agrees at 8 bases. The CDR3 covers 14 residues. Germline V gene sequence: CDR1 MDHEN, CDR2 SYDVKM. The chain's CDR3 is CASKPGAGGSEQFF. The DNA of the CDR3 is TGTGCTAGCAAGCCGGGGGCGGGGGGAAGTGAGCAGTTCTTC.

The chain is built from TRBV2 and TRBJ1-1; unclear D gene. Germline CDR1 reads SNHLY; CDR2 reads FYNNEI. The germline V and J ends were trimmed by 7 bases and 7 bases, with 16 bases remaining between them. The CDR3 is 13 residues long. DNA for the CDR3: TGTGCCAGCATTAACTCTCCTGGCGGTGAAGCTTTCTTT. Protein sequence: CASINSPGGEAFF.

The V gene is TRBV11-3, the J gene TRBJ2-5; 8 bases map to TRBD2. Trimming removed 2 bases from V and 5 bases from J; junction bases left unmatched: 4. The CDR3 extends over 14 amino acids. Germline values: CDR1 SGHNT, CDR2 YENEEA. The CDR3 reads CASSLRTSWETQYF. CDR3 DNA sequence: TGTGCCAGCAGCTTAAGGACTAGCTGGGAGACCCAGTACTTC.